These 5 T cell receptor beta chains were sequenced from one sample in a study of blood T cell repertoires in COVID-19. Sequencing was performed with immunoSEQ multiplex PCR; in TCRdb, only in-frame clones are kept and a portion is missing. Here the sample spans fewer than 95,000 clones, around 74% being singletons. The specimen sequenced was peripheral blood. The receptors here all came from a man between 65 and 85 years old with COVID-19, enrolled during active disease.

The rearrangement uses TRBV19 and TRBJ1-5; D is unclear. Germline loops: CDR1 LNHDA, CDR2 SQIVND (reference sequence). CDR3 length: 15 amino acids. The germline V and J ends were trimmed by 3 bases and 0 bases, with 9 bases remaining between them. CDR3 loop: CASSMSGYSNQPQHF. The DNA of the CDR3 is TGTGCCAGTAGTATGTCGGGTTATAGCAATCAGCCCCAGCATTTT.

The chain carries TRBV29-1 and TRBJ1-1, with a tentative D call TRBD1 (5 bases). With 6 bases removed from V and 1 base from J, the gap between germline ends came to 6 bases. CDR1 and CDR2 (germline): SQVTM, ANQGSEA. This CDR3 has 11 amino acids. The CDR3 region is CSVTENTEAFF. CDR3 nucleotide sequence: TGCAGCGTGACAGAGAACACTGAAGCTTTCTTT.

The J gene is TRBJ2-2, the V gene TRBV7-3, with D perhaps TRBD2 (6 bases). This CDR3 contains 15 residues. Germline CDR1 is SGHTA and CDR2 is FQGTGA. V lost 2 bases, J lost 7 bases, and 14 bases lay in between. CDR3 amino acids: CASSLGGLLIGELFF. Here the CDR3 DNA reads TGTGCCAGCAGCTTAGGGGGGTTGTTGATCGGGGAGCTGTTTTTT.

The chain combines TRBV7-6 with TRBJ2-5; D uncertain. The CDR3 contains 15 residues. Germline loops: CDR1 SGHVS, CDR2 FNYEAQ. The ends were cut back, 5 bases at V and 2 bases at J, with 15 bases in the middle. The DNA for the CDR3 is TGTGCCAGCAGCCCTAGACTGGCCCTTCAAGAGACCCAGTACTTC. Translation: CASSPRLALQETQYF.

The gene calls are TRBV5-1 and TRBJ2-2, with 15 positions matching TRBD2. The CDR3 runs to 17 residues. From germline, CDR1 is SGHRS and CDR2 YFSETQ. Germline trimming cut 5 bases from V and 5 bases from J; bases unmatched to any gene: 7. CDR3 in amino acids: CASRLGLAGGRTGELFF. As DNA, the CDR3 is TGCGCCAGCAGACTCGGACTAGCGGGAGGGCGAACCGGGGAGCTGTTTTTT.